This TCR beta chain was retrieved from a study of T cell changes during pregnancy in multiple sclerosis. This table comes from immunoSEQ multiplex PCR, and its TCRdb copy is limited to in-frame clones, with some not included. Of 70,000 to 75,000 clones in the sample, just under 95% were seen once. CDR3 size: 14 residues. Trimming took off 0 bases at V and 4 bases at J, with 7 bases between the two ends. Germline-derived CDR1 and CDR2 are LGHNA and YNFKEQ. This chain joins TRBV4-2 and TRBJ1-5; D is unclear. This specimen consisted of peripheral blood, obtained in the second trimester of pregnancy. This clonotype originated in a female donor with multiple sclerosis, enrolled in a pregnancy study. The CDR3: CASSQESGNQPQHF. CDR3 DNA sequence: TGTGCCAGCAGCCAAGAAAGCGGGAATCAGCCCCAGCATTTT.